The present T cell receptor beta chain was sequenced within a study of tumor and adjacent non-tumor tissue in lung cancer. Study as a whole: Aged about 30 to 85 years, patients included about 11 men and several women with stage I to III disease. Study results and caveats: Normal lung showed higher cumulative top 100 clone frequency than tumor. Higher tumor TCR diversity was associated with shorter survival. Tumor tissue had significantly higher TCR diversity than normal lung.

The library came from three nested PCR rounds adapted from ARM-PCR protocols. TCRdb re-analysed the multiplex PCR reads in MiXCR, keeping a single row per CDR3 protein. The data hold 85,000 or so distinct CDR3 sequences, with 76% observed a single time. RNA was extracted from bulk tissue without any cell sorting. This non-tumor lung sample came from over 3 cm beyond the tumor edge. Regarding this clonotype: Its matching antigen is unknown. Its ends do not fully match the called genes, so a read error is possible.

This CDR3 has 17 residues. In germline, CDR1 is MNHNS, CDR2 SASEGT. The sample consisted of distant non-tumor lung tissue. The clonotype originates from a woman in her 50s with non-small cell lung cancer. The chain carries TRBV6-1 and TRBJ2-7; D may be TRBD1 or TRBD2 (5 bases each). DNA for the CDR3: TGTGCCAGCACTATAAGATTAATCGGGACGGGGAGCTACGAGCACTACTTT. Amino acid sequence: CASTIRLIGTGSYEHYF.